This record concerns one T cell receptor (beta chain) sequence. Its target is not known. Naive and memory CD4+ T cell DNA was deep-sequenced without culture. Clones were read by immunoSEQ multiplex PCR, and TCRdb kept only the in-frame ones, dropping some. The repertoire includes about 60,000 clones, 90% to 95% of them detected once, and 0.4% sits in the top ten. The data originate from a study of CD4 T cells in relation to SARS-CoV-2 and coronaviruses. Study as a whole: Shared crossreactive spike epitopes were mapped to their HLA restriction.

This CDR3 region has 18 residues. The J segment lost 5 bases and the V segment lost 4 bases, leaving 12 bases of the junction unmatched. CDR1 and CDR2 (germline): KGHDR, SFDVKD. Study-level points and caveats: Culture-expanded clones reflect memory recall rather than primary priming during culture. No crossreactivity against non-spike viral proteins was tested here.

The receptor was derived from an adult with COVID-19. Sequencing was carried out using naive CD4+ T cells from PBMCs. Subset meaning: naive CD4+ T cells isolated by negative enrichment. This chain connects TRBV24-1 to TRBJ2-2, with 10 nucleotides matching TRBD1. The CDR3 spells CATSDQGQGVGRTGELFF. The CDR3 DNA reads TGTGCCACCAGTGACCAAGGACAGGGGGTCGGACGTACCGGGGAGCTGTTTTTT.